Presented here are 23 T cell receptor beta chains from one specimen sequenced in a study of blood T cells in healthy people across ages. A J-beta primer mix and a sample-barcoded 5' primer were used in a second PCR of roughly 6 to 12 cycles. Each CDR3 protein gets one entry after TCRdb re-called the 5' RACE reads with MiXCR. The sample includes 500,000 to 700,000 distinct CDR3 sequences, around 31% of them seen just once. Material for sequencing was blood. The receptors were gathered from a woman of 80 years or more in good health.

This chain joins TRBV7-9 and TRBJ2-5, with TRBD1 matching 7 bases. Germline-derived CDR1 and CDR2 are SEHNR and FQNEAQ (reference sequence). The CDR3 length is 14 residues. The junction had 6 bases not matched to a gene; V was cut back by 4 bases and J by 4 bases. CDR3 in amino acids: CASSSYRDRETQYF. CDR3 nucleotide sequence: TGTGCCAGCAGCTCATACCGGGACAGAGAGACCCAGTACTTC. Full variable domain (missing parts from reference TRBV7-9 and TRBJ2-5): DTGVSQNPRHKITKRGQNVTFRCDPISEHNRLYWYRQTLGQGPEFLTYFQNEAQLEKSRLLSDRFSAERPKGSFSTLEIQRTEQGDSAMYLCASSSYRDRETQYFGPGTRLLVL.

The V gene is TRBV20-1, the J gene TRBJ2-5; 10 nucleotides agree with TRBD2. Germline-derived CDR1 and CDR2 are DFQATT and SNEGSKA (reference sequence). Trimming removed 1 base from V and 11 bases from J; junction bases left unmatched: 10. The CDR3 totals 14 residues. DNA of the CDR3: TGCAGTGCTAGAGTAACAGCGGGGGGGGATGAGCAGTACTTC. As protein: CSARVTAGGDEQYF.

The CDR3: CASSLAESRKETQYF. The CDR3 region has the DNA TGTGCCAGCAGCTTAGCGGAGAGTCGTAAAGAGACCCAGTACTTC. The chain links TRBV7-9 to TRBJ2-5; D uncertain. V was trimmed by 0 bases and J by 3 bases, leaving 11 bases between them. Germline lookup yields CDR1 SEHNR and CDR2 FQNEAQ (reference sequence). The CDR3 spans 15 residues.

The rearrangement uses TRBV29-1 and TRBJ1-2, with a tentative D call TRBD1 (5 bases). Per germline, CDR1 SQVTM and CDR2 ANQGSEA. This CDR3 has 13 amino acids. Between the trimmed V and J ends, which lost 4 bases and 5 bases, there was a span of 14 bases. CDR3 sequence (DNA): TGCAGCGTTGCAAGGGGTTTCGAGTATGGCTACACCTTC. Its protein is CSVARGFEYGYTF.

The CDR3 sequence is CSALALAGGPGELFF. The CDR3 nucleotides read TGCAGTGCTCTAGCCCTAGCGGGAGGGCCCGGGGAGCTGTTTTTT. V usage is TRBV20-1 and J usage is TRBJ2-2, with 12 bases that match TRBD2. CDR1 is DFQATT and CDR2 is SNEGSKA in the germline V gene (reference sequence). There are 15 residues in the CDR3. J lost 6 bases, V lost 5 bases, and 7 bases had no gene match.

The table lists this clonotype with a few counts. A read error may account for a junction end that differs from germline. The J gene is TRBJ2-3, the V gene TRBV14; possible D gene TRBD1, 5 bases. Per germline, CDR1 SGHDN and CDR2 FVKESK. The CDR3 has 14 residues. The CDR3 spells CASSQGWPTGTQYF. The DNA of the CDR3 is TGTGCCAGCAGCCAAGGATGGCCCACAGGTACGCAGTATTTT.

Of note for this clonotype: A clone one base away is much larger, so this may be a read error. The genes are TRBV6-5 and TRBJ1-2; maybe TRBD1 (6 bases). The CDR3 is made up of 19 amino acids. CDR1 and CDR2 from the germline V gene are MNHEY and SVGAGI. The ends were cut back, 1 base at V and 5 bases at J, with 26 bases in the middle. The CDR3: CASSYYLGHIQSLGYGYTF. DNA of the CDR3: TGTGCCAGCAGTTACTACTTGGGACACATTCAGAGCCTGGGGTATGGCTACACCTTC.

There are many counts of this clonotype. The V gene is TRBV28, the J gene TRBJ2-5; the match to TRBD1 covers 10 bases. V was pared by 2 bases and J by 4 bases, with 1 base of the junction left unmatched. CDR1 and CDR2 from the germline V gene are MDHEN and SYDVKM. CDR3 length: 14 amino acids. For the CDR3, the DNA is TGTGCCAGCAGTTTAGGGGACAGGGGAGAGACCCAGTACTTC. Amino acids: CASSLGDRGETQYF.

At least ten counts were recorded for this clonotype. This rearrangement joins TRBV4-1 to TRBJ2-3; 9 positions agree with TRBD2. CDR1 is MGHRA, CDR2 YSYEKL, per germline. This CDR3 comprises 17 residues. Trimming took 0 bases from V and 2 from J; bases not matched to a gene: 6. The CDR3 loop reads CASSQERLAGYTDTQYF. The CDR3 coding sequence is TGCGCCAGCAGCCAAGAGCGGCTAGCGGGGTACACAGATACGCAGTATTTT.

This clonotype was counted many times. The chain recombines TRBV3-1 with TRBJ2-5, with TRBD2 matching 9 bases. The ends lost 7 bases at V and 5 bases at J; junction bases unmatched: 11. The CDR3 is made up of 15 amino acids. The germline V gene has CDR1 LGHDT and CDR2 YNNKEL (reference sequence). The CDR3 region is CASTLTAGGQETQYF. CDR3 DNA: TGTGCCAGCACCTTGACGGCGGGGGGGCAGGAGACCCAGTACTTC.

About this clonotype itself: One base away lies a much larger clone, so this may be a sequencing read error. J is TRBJ2-7 and V is TRBV20-1; tentatively, D is TRBD1 or TRBD2 (5 bases each). This CDR3 contains 15 residues. The germline CDR1 and CDR2 sequences are DFQATT and SNEGSKA (reference sequence). CDR3 amino acids: CSARSIRGASDERYF. In DNA form, the CDR3 reads TGCAGTGCTAGATCAATCCGAGGGGCGAGCGACGAGCGGTACTTC.

Note on this clonotype: This clone may be a read error of a much larger clone one base away. The V call is TRBV20-1, the J call TRBJ2-5; possible D gene TRBD2, 5 bases. The CDR3 covers 14 residues. Germline V gene sequence: CDR1 DFQATT, CDR2 SNEGSKA (reference sequence). The V and J ends lost 6 bases and 0 bases respectively, with 14 bases between them. As DNA, the CDR3 is TGCAGTGCCCCTAGGTTTAGCGACCAAGAGACCCAGTACTTC. Protein: CSAPRFSDQETQYF.

Of note for this clonotype: Mismatch with germline at one junction end may stem from a read error. The chain joins TRBV7-9 to TRBJ1-5; D is perhaps TRBD1 (6 bases). CDR3 length: 15 amino acids. Per germline, CDR1 SEHNR and CDR2 FQNEAQ (reference sequence). In DNA form, the CDR3 reads TGTGCCAGCAGCCAATCGACAGGTAGCAATCAGCCCCGGCATTTT. This codes for CASSQSTGSNQPRHF. The full variable domain, with the rest looked up from reference TRBV7-9 and TRBJ1-5, is DTGVSQNPRHKITKRGQNVTFRCDPISEHNRLYWYRQTLGQGPEFLTYFQNEAQLEKSRLLSDRFSAERPKGSFSTLEIQRTEQGDSAMYLCASSQSTGSNQPRHFGDGTRLSIL.

This clonotype came up many times. This chain links TRBV15 with TRBJ2-7; the match to TRBD2 covers 9 bases. Germline V gives CDR1 LNHNV, CDR2 YYDKDF (reference sequence). The ends lost 6 bases at V and 2 bases at J; junction bases unmatched: 2. This CDR3 comprises 13 residues. In DNA form, the CDR3 reads TGTGCCACCAGGAGCGGGGGGACCTACGAGCAGTACTTC. It encodes CATRSGGTYEQYF.

The gene calls are TRBV6-6 and TRBJ2-7; TRBD1 agrees at 7 bases. Germline V lookup: CDR1 MNHNY, CDR2 SVGAGI (reference sequence). The CDR3 is 17 residues long. J was trimmed by 0 bases and V by 0 bases; bases with no gene match: 8. The CDR3 bases are TGTGCCAGCAGTTACTCGAAGGTGACAGGGCTCTCCTACGAGCAGTACTTC. It translates to CASSYSKVTGLSYEQYF.

The chain couples TRBV19 to TRBJ1-6; TRBD1 aligns across 8 bases. The CDR3 has 14 amino acids. V shed 6 bases and J 7 bases; nucleotides not matched to a gene: 5. Germline CDR1 LNHDA, CDR2 SQIVND (reference sequence). Written as DNA, the CDR3 is TGTGCCAGTAGAACAACAGGGGGGAATTCACCCCTCCACTTT. Translation gives CASRTTGGNSPLHF.

J is TRBJ2-3 and V is TRBV12-3 or TRBV12-4, with D perhaps TRBD1 or TRBD2 (5 bases each). Trimming removed 6 bases from V and 4 bases from J, with 17 bases in between. The length of the CDR3 is 15 residues. The DNA for the CDR3 is TGTGCCAGCAGATTCGGTGGAATGGGGGCAGATACGCAGTATTTT. Its protein is CASRFGGMGADTQYF.

The chain carries TRBV5-1 and TRBJ1-5; weak D call: TRBD1 (6 bases). V was clipped by 4 bases and J by 6 bases, with 20 bases between them. Germline V gives CDR1 SGHRS, CDR2 YFSETQ. This CDR3 comprises 16 residues. As DNA, the CDR3 is TGCGCCAGCAGCCCGATGGGGCAGGGGCTGGGTCAGCCCCAGCATTTT. Amino acid sequence: CASSPMGQGLGQPQHF. Together with reference TRBV5-1 and TRBJ1-5, the CDR3 gives the full variable domain: KAGVTQTPRYLIKTRGQQVTLSCSPISGHRSVSWYQQTPGQGLQFLFEYFSETQRNKGNFPGRFSGRQFSNSRSEMNVSTLELGDSALYLCASSPMGQGLGQPQHFGDGTRLSIL.

This clonotype was counted a few times. Being one base from a much bigger clone, this may be a read error. V usage is TRBV6-5 and J usage is TRBJ2-6; the match to TRBD2 covers 15 bases. Germline V gene data show CDR1 as MNHEY and CDR2 as SVGAGI. CDR3 length equals 20 residues. The CDR3 region is CASSYLGLAGGPSGANVPTF. CDR3 sequence (DNA): TGTGCCAGCAGTTACCTGGGACTAGCGGGGGGCCCCTCTGGGGCCAACGTCCCGACTTTC.

The chain's CDR3 is CASSRDRKMNTEAFF. CDR3 bases: TGTGCCAGCAGCAGGGACAGAAAAATGAACACTGAAGCTTTCTTT. The genes are TRBV9 and TRBJ1-1; 7 bases align to TRBD1. The germline gives CDR1 SGDLS, CDR2 YYNGEE. Trimming at V came to 4 bases and at J to 0 bases, leaving 6 bases not matched to a gene. The CDR3 is 15 residues long. The whole variable domain, filled in from reference TRBV9 and TRBJ1-1, reads DSGVTQTPKHLITATGQRVTLRCSPRSGDLSVYWYQQSLDQGLQFLIQYYNGEERAKGNILERFSAQQFPDLHSELNLSSLELGDSALYFCASSRDRKMNTEAFFGQGTRLTVV.

This clonotype was counted only a few times. V and J are TRBV7-9 and TRBJ1-5, with D maybe TRBD1 (6 bases). The CDR3 length is 16 residues. V was cut by 1 base and J by 0 bases, with 10 bases left in between. Germline CDR1 SEHNR, CDR2 FQNEAQ (reference sequence). The CDR3 protein is CASSLGSGDSNQPQHF. CDR3 sequence (DNA): TGTGCCAGCAGCTTAGGGTCAGGGGATAGCAATCAGCCCCAGCATTTT.

In this sample, this clonotype turned up many times. This chain links TRBV2 with TRBJ2-5, with D possibly matching TRBD1 (5 bases). CDR1 is SNHLY, CDR2 FYNNEI, per germline. The CDR3 is 14 amino acids. The V end was cut by 1 base, the J end by 4 bases, with 10 bases between. CDR3 region: CASSEGGSVETQYF. CDR3 nucleotide sequence: TGTGCCAGCAGTGAAGGGGGCTCTGTAGAGACCCAGTACTTC.

This chain connects TRBV7-9 to TRBJ2-7; 12 bases agree with TRBD2. V dropped 3 bases and J dropped 0; count of bases not matched to a gene: 6. CDR1 is SEHNR, CDR2 FQNEAQ, per germline (reference sequence). CDR3 size: 17 residues. CDR3: CASSFPATSGSSYEQYF. DNA of the CDR3: TGTGCCAGCAGCTTCCCGGCGACTAGCGGGAGCTCCTACGAGCAGTACTTC.